This TCR beta chain was documented in a study of blood T cell repertoires in COVID-19. Generated by immunoSEQ multiplex PCR, the TCRdb table keeps only in-frame clones and is missing some. The sample yields some 99,000 clones, 70% to 90% seen once. The germline CDR1 and CDR2 sequences are SGHAT and FQDESV (reference sequence). The CDR3 length is 13 residues. The junction had 3 bases not matched to a gene; V was cut back by 5 bases and J by 7 bases. This sequence originates from a man aged 65 to 79 with acute or convalescent COVID-19. V usage is TRBV11-1 and J usage is TRBJ2-2, with 8 positions matching TRBD1. Sequencing used peripheral blood. The CDR3 here is CASSRTGFGELFF. The CDR3 nucleotides read TGTGCCAGCAGCCGGACAGGGTTCGGGGAGCTGTTTTTT.